The sequence of this TCR beta chain was determined in a study of T cell responses to AZD1222 COVID-19 vaccine. Study outcomes and limitations: Clonal diversity may have been underestimated in mostly white British donors.

A word on this clone: The antigen is unknown.

The CDR3 is made up of 16 amino acids. Trimming stripped 4 bases from V and 4 bases from J, with 18 bases between. Germline CDR1 reads ENHRY; CDR2 reads SYGVKD. TCRdb's copy holds only in-frame clones and misses some; the assay was immunoSEQ multiplex PCR. The sample shows more than 75,000 clones, around 90% of them seen only once. The V and J genes are TRBV10-3 and TRBJ2-3; no definite D call. The specimen was peripheral blood, collected on day 0 of AZD1222 vaccination. This TCR was recovered from an adult in good health. The CDR3 DNA is TGTGCCATCAGTGCCGCCAGGAACTCGGTCGCAGATACGCAGTATTTT. It translates to CAISAARNSVADTQYF.